This T cell receptor (beta chain) was obtained from a study of T-cell reconstitution after alpha-beta-depleted transplantation in children. TCRbeta library construction was performed incorporating unique molecular identifiers. TCRdb reprocessed the PCR reads via MiXCR and lists one record per CDR3 protein. Of nearly 400,000 distinct CDR3 sequences listed, over 20% are singletons. This clonotype was seen only a few times. The CDR3 totals 16 residues. Trimming took 4 bases from V and 5 from J; bases not matched to a gene: 8. Germline CDR1 KGHDR, CDR2 SFDVKD. The clonotype comes from a human donor who donated a stem cell graft to a child with acute myeloid leukemia. This sequence joins TRBV24-1 and TRBJ2-5; 11 bases map to TRBD2. This sample comprised PBMCs from the stem cell graft donor, obtained from the stem cell graft. For the CDR3, the DNA is TGTGCCACCAGTGACCAACTAGCGGGAGTGGGTGAGACCCAGTACTTC. Translating gives CATSDQLAGVGETQYF.